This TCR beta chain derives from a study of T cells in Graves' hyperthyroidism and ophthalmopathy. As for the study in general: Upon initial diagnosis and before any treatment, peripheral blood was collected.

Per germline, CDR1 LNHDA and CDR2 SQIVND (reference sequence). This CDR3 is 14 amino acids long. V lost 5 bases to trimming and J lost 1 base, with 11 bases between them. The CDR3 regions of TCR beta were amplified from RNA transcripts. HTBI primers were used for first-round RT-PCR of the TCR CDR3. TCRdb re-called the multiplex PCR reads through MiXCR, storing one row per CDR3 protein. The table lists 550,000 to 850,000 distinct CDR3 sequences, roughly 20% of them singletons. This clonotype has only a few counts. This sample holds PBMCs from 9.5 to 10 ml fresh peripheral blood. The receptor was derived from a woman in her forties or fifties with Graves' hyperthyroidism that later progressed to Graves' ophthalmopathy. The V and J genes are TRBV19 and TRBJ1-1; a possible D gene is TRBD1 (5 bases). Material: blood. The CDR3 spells CASSATTANTEAFF. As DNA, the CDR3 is TGTGCCAGTAGTGCAACGACAGCGAACACTGAAGCTTTCTTT.